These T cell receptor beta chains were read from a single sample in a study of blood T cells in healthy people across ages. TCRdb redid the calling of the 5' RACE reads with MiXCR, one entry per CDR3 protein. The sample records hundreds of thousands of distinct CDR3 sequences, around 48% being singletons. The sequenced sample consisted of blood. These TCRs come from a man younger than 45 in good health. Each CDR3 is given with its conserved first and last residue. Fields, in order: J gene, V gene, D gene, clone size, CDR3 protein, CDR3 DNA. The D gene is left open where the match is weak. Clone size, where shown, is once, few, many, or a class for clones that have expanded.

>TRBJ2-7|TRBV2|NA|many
CASSGGEQYF
TGTGCCAGCAGTGGCGGCGAGCAGTACTTC
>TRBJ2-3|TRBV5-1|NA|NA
CASSTGLRTDTQYF
TGCGCCAGCAGCACCGGACTTCGCACAGATACGCAGTATTTT
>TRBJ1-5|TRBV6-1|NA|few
CASSGNVPVRQPQHF
TGTGCCAGCAGTGGAAACGTTCCAGTCCGTCAGCCCCAGCATTTT
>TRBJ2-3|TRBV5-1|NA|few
CASSLETGTDTQYF
TGCGCCAGCAGCTTGGAGACAGGCACAGATACGCAGTATTTT
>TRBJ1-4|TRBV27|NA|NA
CASSYSSGAANEKLFF
TGTGCCAGCAGTTATTCCTCGGGTGCAGCTAATGAAAAACTGTTTTTT
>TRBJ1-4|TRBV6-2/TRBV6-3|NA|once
CASSYGGVANEKLFF
TGTGCCAGCAGTTACGGGGGAGTTGCTAATGAAAAACTGTTTTTT
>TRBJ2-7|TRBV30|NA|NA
CAWSQRGYEQYF
TGTGCCTGGAGCCAAAGGGGGTACGAGCAGTACTTC
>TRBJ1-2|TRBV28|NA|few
CASSPGTSAGGYTF
TGTGCCAGCAGCCCCGGGACTTCCGCGGGTGGCTACACCTTC
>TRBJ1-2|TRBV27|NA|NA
CASSRTDSLNYGYTF
TGTGCCAGCAGTCGGACGGACAGCCTTAACTATGGCTACACCTTC
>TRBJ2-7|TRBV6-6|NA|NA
CASTNRAVGEQYF
TGTGCCAGCACTAATAGGGCAGTTGGCGAGCAGTACTTC
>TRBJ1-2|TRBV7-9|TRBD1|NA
CASSAQGPGYTF
TGTGCCAGCAGTGCACAGGGGCCCGGCTACACCTTC
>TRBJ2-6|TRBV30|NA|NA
CAWSVSGGANVLTF
TGTGCCTGGAGTGTATCTGGTGGGGCCAACGTCCTGACTTTC